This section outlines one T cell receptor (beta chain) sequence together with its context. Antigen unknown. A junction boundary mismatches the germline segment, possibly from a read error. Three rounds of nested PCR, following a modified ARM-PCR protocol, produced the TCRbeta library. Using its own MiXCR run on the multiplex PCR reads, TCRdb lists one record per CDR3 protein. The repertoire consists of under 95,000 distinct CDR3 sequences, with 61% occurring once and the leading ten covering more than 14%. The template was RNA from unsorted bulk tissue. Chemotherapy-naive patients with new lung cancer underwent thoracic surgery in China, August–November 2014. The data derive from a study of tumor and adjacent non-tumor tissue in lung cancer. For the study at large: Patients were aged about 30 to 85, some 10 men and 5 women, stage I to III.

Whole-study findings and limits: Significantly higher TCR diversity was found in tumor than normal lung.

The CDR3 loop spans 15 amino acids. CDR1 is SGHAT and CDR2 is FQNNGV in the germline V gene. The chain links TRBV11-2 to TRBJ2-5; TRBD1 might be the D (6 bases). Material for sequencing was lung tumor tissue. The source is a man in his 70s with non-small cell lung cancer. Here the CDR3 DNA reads TGTGCCAGCAACTGGACCAAGACAGGCCAAGTGACCCAGTACTTC. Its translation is CASNWTKTGQVTQYF.